The T cell receptor (beta chain) described here comes from a study of cytomegalovirus exposure and HLA in healthy donors. Regarding the study as a whole: Presence/absence comparisons presumed near-even sequencing depth among donors.

With respect to this clone: Its antigen is not known.

With 60 Vbeta and 13 Jbeta primers, the PCR was carried out. Produced via immunoSEQ multiplex PCR; TCRdb's table is partial and in-frame only. This table has 70,000 or so clones, roughly 78% appearing once. Losses at the gene ends were 2 bases for V and 5 bases for J; bases not matched to a gene: 12. The CDR3 totals 17 residues. Germline-derived CDR1 and CDR2 are SNHLY and FYNNEI. The source material was PBMCs. The sequence was collected from a man aged 18 to 30 in good health and CMV-seronegative. The gene calls are TRBV2 and TRBJ2-5, with TRBD1 matching over 9 bases. DNA of the CDR3: TGTGCCAGCAGTGAACCTCTCGGACAGGGGTGGTTGGAGACCCAGTACTTC. Translating gives CASSEPLGQGWLETQYF.